The clone carrying this TCR beta chain came up many times. This specimen comes from a study of T cells in Graves' hyperthyroidism and ophthalmopathy. RNA transcripts yielded amplified TCR beta CDR3 regions. Primed by the HTBI set, a first-round RT-PCR was run on the TCR CDR3. Each CDR3 protein gets one entry after TCRdb re-called the multiplex PCR reads with MiXCR. The table records approximately 690,000 distinct CDR3 sequences, roughly 15% of them present only once. The CDR3 loop spans 14 amino acids. Looked up from germline, CDR1 is SGHRS and CDR2 is YFSETQ. Trimming removed 3 bases at V and 5 bases at J, with 11 bases between.

This chain links TRBV5-1 with TRBJ2-2; D is unresolved. The TCR sequence derives from a woman aged 50 to 60 with Graves' ophthalmopathy. Source material: blood. In DNA form, the CDR3 reads TGCGCCAGCAGCTCGGCCGCATCGACCGGGGAGCTGTTTTTT. Its translation: CASSSAASTGELFF. Variable domain in full (rest from reference TRBV5-1 and TRBJ2-2): KAGVTQTPRYLIKTRGQQVTLSCSPISGHRSVSWYQQTPGQGLQFLFEYFSETQRNKGNFPGRFSGRQFSNSRSEMNVSTLELGDSALYLCASSSAASTGELFFGEGSRLTVL.